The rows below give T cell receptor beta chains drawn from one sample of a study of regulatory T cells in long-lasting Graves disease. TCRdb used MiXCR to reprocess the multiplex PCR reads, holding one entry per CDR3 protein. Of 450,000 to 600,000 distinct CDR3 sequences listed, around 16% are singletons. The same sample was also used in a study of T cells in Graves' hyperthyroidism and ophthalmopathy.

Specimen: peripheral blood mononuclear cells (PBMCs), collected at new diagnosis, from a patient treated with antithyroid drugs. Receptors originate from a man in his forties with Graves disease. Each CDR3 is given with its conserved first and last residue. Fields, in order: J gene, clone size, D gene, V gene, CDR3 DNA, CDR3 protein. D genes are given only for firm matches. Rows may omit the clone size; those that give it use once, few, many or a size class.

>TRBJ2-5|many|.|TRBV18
TGTGCCAGCTCACCGGGGCATGGAGAGACCCAGTACTTC
CASSPGHGETQYF
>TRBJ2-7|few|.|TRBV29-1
TGCAGCGTTGAAGGACTAGGGGGGACGGAGCAGTACTTC
CSVEGLGGTEQYF
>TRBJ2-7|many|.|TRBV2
TGTGCCAGCAGTGGTGCGACCTCCTTAGACGAGCAGTACTTC
CASSGATSLDEQYF
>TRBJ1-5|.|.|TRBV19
TGTGCCAGTAGTATTAGGGGCAATCAGCCCCAGCATTTT
CASSIRGNQPQHF
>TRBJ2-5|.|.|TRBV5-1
TGCGCCAGCAGCTCAACCTTACGGGCGGGGGAGACCCAGTACTTC
CASSSTLRAGETQYF
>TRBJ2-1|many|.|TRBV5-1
TGCGCCAGCAGCGCGGAGTACCCCTCCTACAATGAGCAGTTCTTC
CASSAEYPSYNEQFF
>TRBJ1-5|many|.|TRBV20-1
TGCAGTGCTCCTGAAACAGGAGGGCTCAATCAGCCCCAGCATTTT
CSAPETGGLNQPQHF
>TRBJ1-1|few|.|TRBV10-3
TGTGCCATCAGTCCCCTTACCGGGCAAGGTGAAGCTTTCTTT
CAISPLTGQGEAFF
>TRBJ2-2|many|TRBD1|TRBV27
TGTGCCAGCAGTCGGACAGGGGACACCGGGGAGCTGTTTTTT
CASSRTGDTGELFF
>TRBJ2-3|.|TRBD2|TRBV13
TGTGCCAGCAGCTTAGCCTGGCGGGAGGACTTACGCACAGATACGCAGTATTTT
CASSLAWREDLRTDTQYF
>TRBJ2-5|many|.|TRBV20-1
TGCAGTGCTAGAGCAGGGGCGGGGGAGACCCAGTACTTC
CSARAGAGETQYF
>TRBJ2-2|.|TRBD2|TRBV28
TGTGCCAGCAGGAGCGGGAGGGCCGGATTCGCGACCGGGGAGCTGTTTTTT
CASRSGRAGFATGELFF
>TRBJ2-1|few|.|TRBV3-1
TGTGCCAGCAGCCAACAAGGGATAGGGGAGCAGTTCTTC
CASSQQGIGEQFF
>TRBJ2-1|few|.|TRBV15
TGTGCCACCTCCCCTAGTTCCCTGGGTATGAATGAGCAGTTCTTC
CATSPSSLGMNEQFF
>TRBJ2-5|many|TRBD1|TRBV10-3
TGTGCCATCAGTGAGGGACAGGGTACGGCGACCCAGTACTTC
CAISEGQGTATQYF
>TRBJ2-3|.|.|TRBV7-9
TGTGCCAGCAGCTTCGGACACTCTAGCACAGATACGCAGTATTTT
CASSFGHSSTDTQYF
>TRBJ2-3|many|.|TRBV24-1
TGTGCCACCGCCAGGGGAGGGACAGATACGCAGTATTTT
CATARGGTDTQYF
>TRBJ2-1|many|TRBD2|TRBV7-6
TGTGCCAGCAGCTTAGAAGTCCCGCGGGAGACCTCCTACAATGAGCAGTTCTTC
CASSLEVPRETSYNEQFF
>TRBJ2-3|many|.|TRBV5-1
TGCGCCAGCAGCTTGGACGGTACTAGCACAGATACGCAGTATTTT
CASSLDGTSTDTQYF
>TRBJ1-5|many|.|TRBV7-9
TGTGCCAGCAGCCCCTCTGACAGTTACAATCAGCCCCAGCATTTT
CASSPSDSYNQPQHF
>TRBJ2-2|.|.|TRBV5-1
TGCGCCAGCAGCCCACTAGGGGGCACCGGGGAGCTGTTTTTT
CASSPLGGTGELFF
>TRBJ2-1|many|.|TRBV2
TGTGCCAGCCTTCGGGGGATTGTATACAATGAGCAGTTCTTC
CASLRGIVYNEQFF
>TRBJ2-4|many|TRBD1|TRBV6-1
TGTGCCAGCAGCGCCGAGGGACAGCCGAAAAACATTCAGTACTTC
CASSAEGQPKNIQYF
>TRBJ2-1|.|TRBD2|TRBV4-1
TGCGCCAGCAGCCAGGGACTAGCGGAAGAGCAGTTCTTC
CASSQGLAEEQFF
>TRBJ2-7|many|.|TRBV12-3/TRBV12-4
TGTGCCAGCAGTCCCGACGCAGACTCCTACGAGCAGTACTTC
CASSPDADSYEQYF
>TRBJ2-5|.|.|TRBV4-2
TGTGCCAGCAGCCAAGAGTGGTCCCAGGGAGAAGAGACCCAGTACTTC
CASSQEWSQGEETQYF
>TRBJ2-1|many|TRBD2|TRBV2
TGTGCCAGCAGAAATAGCGGGAGCGCCTACAATGAGCAGTTCTTC
CASRNSGSAYNEQFF
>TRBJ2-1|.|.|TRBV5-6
TGTGCCACCAGACTCTCCAAGGTAACCTACAATGAGCAGTTCTTC
CATRLSKVTYNEQFF
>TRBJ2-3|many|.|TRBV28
TGTGCCAGCACCCTTGGGGCGAACAGGGGCACAGATACGCAGTATTTT
CASTLGANRGTDTQYF
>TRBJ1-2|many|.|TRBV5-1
TGCGCCAGCAGCCCACAGGAGGGCTATGGCTACACCTTC
CASSPQEGYGYTF
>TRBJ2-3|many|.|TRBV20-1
TGCAGTGCTACAGGGGCAGATACGCAGTATTTT
CSATGADTQYF
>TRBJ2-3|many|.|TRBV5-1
TGCGCCAGCAGCTTGGTAGAAAGGACAGATACGCAGTATTTT
CASSLVERTDTQYF
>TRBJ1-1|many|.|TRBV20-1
TGCAGTGCTAGTCGAGGTCAACCCTTGAACACTGAAGCTTTCTTT
CSASRGQPLNTEAFF
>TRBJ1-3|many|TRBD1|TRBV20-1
TGCAGTGCTCACCGGGACAGCGCTGGAAACACCATATATTTT
CSAHRDSAGNTIYF
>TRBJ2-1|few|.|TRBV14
TGTGCCAGCAGCCAGAGTATGGCGAATGAGCAGTTCTTC
CASSQSMANEQFF
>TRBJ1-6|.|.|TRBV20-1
TGCAGTGCTAGTATAGGGGCGTCCTCAAATTCACCCCTCCACTTT
CSASIGASSNSPLHF
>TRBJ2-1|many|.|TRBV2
TGTGCCAGCGGGCGACAGTCCTTATACAATGAGCAGTTCTTC
CASGRQSLYNEQFF
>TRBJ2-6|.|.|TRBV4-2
TGTGCCAGCAGCCAAGAAGGGGATAACTCTGGGGCCAACGTCCTGACTTTC
CASSQEGDNSGANVLTF
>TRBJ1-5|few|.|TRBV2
TGTGCCAGCAGCCCCCGACAGGCTAATCAGCCCCAGCATTTT
CASSPRQANQPQHF
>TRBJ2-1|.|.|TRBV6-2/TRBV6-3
TGTGCCAGCAGTTACCGTGGACAGTCCTACAATGAGCAGTTCTTC
CASSYRGQSYNEQFF
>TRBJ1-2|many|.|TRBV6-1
TGTGCCAGCAGTCCTTTACTCCGGGACATTAACTATGGCTACACCTTC
CASSPLLRDINYGYTF
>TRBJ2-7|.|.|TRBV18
TGTGCCAGCTCAAAGGTTCCCTCCTACTACGAGCAGTACTTC
CASSKVPSYYEQYF
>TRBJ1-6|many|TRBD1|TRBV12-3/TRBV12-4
TGTGCCAGCAGTTTGGACAGGGCAAGATCGGCCCTCCACTTT
CASSLDRARSALHF
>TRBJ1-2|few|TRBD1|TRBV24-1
TGTGCCACCAGTGACGTTGGACAGGGTGACTATGGCTACACCTTC
CATSDVGQGDYGYTF
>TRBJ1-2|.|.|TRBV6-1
TGCGCCAGCAGTGGTGGACAGACCTACACCTTC
CASSGGQTYTF
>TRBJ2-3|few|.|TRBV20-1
TGCAGTGCTTATAGCGGACAACTCACAGATACGCAGTATTTT
CSAYSGQLTDTQYF
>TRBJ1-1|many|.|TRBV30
TGTGCCTGGAGTGTGGGGGTTCGCACTGAAGCTTTCTTT
CAWSVGVRTEAFF
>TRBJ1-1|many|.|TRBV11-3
TGTGCCAGCAGCTTAGCCAGCAACACTGAAGCTTTCTTT
CASSLASNTEAFF